A single sample is the source of the 21 T cell receptor beta chains below, sequenced in a study of Graves' ophthalmopathy and Graves' hyperthyroidism. Amplifying from RNA transcripts, the study obtained TCR beta CDR3 regions. Scientists carried out first-round RT-PCR using HTBI primers and then a second-round multiplex PCR. MiXCR, applied by TCRdb to the multiplex PCR reads, yields one record per CDR3 protein. The sample has more than 300,000 distinct CDR3 sequences, approximately 18% seen once. Sequences were obtained from peripheral blood. The receptors originated from an adult woman with stable Graves' hyperthyroidism.

This clonotype was counted ten times or more. The V and J genes are TRBV6-1 and TRBJ1-5; unclear D gene. The V gene lost 6 bases and the J gene lost 2 bases, with 11 bases spanning the gap. This CDR3 is built from 14 residues. Germline CDR1 and CDR2: MNHNS and SASEGT. The CDR3 nucleotides read TGTGCCAGCAGCAAAGGACGGGGCAATCAGCCCCAGCATTTT. It is translated as CASSKGRGNQPQHF.

This clonotype was recorded at least ten times. The chain has TRBV11-2 and TRBJ2-5; maybe TRBD1 (5 bases). Looked up from germline, CDR1 is SGHAT and CDR2 is FQNNGV. V was shortened by 5 bases and J by 3 bases, with 10 bases between the two germline ends. The length of the CDR3 is 13 residues. In DNA, the CDR3 is TGTGCCAGCAGCAGGGGCAGGGAAGAGACCCAGTACTTC. Residues: CASSRGREETQYF.

This clonotype was observed at least ten times. J is TRBJ1-1 and V is TRBV20-1; 11 nucleotides agree with TRBD1. Unmatched junction bases numbered 6, after V lost 6 bases and J lost 6 bases. The CDR3 spans 13 residues. Germline values: CDR1 DFQATT, CDR2 SNEGSKA (reference sequence). In DNA form, the CDR3 reads TGCAGTGCCCTGGGACAGGGGGTTTCTGAAGCTTTCTTT. It specifies CSALGQGVSEAFF.

The J gene is TRBJ1-2, the V gene TRBV7-9; tentatively, D is TRBD1 (6 bases). In germline, CDR1 is SEHNR, CDR2 FQNEAQ (reference sequence). Trimming pared 4 bases from V and 8 bases from J, leaving 20 bases between. This CDR3 has 15 amino acids. This CDR3 reads CASSWDIRGYRGYTF. CDR3 DNA: TGTGCCAGCAGCTGGGATATCAGGGGTTACAGGGGCTACACCTTC.

This clonotype occurred once. The chain has TRBV6-1 and TRBJ2-5, with TRBD2 as a possible D gene (5 bases). The V end lost 6 bases, the J end lost 5 bases, and 13 bases lay between the germline ends. From germline, CDR1 is MNHNS and CDR2 SASEGT. This CDR3 comprises 13 residues. CDR3 sequence reads: CASRPRTHETQYF. DNA of the CDR3: TGTGCCAGCAGGCCTAGGACTCACGAGACCCAGTACTTC.

The genes are TRBV18 and TRBJ2-7, with TRBD1 matching over 7 bases. V was pared by 6 bases and J by 5 bases, with 10 bases of the junction left unmatched. The CDR3 loop spans 14 amino acids. The V gene's germline CDR1 is KGHSH and CDR2 LQKENI. The CDR3, as DNA: TGTGCCAGCTCCCAACTGGGACAGTTCGACGAGCAGTACTTC. As protein: CASSQLGQFDEQYF. The whole variable domain, filled in from reference TRBV18 and TRBJ2-7, reads NAGVMQNPRHLVRRRGQEARLRCSPMKGHSHVYWYRQLPEEGLKFMVYLQKENIIDESGMPKERFSAEFPKEGPSILRIQQVVRGDSAAYFCASSQLGQFDEQYFGPGTRLTVT.

This clonotype showed up many times. The chain links TRBV28 to TRBJ2-5; TRBD1 aligns across 9 bases. CDR1 and CDR2 from the germline V gene are MDHEN and SYDVKM. Losses at the gene ends were 1 base for V and 5 bases for J; bases not matched to a gene: 2. The CDR3 has 14 amino acids. The CDR3, as DNA: TGTGCCAGCAGTTTATCGGGACAGGGCGAGACCCAGTACTTC. It encodes CASSLSGQGETQYF.

This clonotype has a count of ten or more. The V call is TRBV20-1, the J call TRBJ1-1; tentatively, D is TRBD1 (5 bases). V dropped 1 base and J dropped 2 bases, with 17 bases sitting between them. This CDR3 has 16 amino acids. Looked up from germline, CDR1 is DFQATT and CDR2 is SNEGSKA (reference sequence). In DNA form, the CDR3 reads TGCAGTGCTAGAGGTACTCAGGCCAGGGTCAACACTGAAGCTTTCTTT. Translation: CSARGTQARVNTEAFF.

This clonotype was counted between two and nine times. V usage is TRBV5-1 and J usage is TRBJ2-5, with a weak D call TRBD2 (6 bases). The CDR3 extends over 15 amino acids. V was pared by 5 bases and J by 2 bases, with 16 bases between. CDR1 is SGHRS, CDR2 YFSETQ, per germline. The CDR3 DNA follows: TGCGCCAGCAGTGGAGGCGGGGTTTCACAAGAGACCCAGTACTTC. Its protein product is CASSGGGVSQETQYF.

This chain links TRBV3-1 with TRBJ1-5; D not certain. The CDR3 runs 13 residues. The V gene's germline CDR1 is LGHDT and CDR2 YNNKEL (reference sequence). The V end lost 0 bases, the J end lost 4 bases, and 4 bases lay between the germline ends. CDR3 amino acids: CASSQDVNQPQHF. The CDR3 nucleotides are TGTGCCAGCAGCCAAGACGTGAATCAGCCCCAGCATTTT.

This clonotype was seen repeatedly, ten times or more. CDR3 residues: CASSEPLTGTVNTGELFF. The CDR3 DNA reads as TGTGCCAGCAGTGAGCCGTTAACCGGGACAGTGAACACCGGGGAGCTGTTTTTT. This rearrangement joins TRBV2 to TRBJ2-2; 7 bases are shared with TRBD1. Trimming at V came to 3 bases and at J to 1 base, leaving 11 bases not matched to a gene. Germline values: CDR1 SNHLY, CDR2 FYNNEI. The CDR3 totals 18 residues. Filled out from reference TRBV2 and TRBJ2-2, the complete variable domain reads EPEVTQTPSHQVTQMGQEVILRCVPISNHLYFYWYRQILGQKVEFLVSFYNNEISEKSEIFDDQFSVERPDGSNFTLKIRSTKLEDSAMYFCASSEPLTGTVNTGELFFGEGSRLTVL.

This clonotype has ten or more counts. The V gene is TRBV6-2 or TRBV6-3, the J gene TRBJ2-6; D not resolved. Germline V lookup: CDR1 MNHEY, CDR2 SVGEGT. V lost 5 bases, J lost 2 bases, and 7 bases lay in between. The CDR3 spans 14 residues. Written as DNA, the CDR3 is TGTGCCAGCAGTGACACCCCTGGGGCCAACGTCCTGACTTTC. It yields the protein CASSDTPGANVLTF.

The rearrangement links TRBV15 to TRBJ2-4; 7 nucleotides line up with TRBD2. V was pared by 6 bases and J by 0 bases, with 5 bases of the junction left unmatched. Germline V gene sequence: CDR1 LNHNV, CDR2 YYDKDF (reference sequence). The CDR3 is 15 amino acids. Written as DNA, the CDR3 is TGTGCCACCAGGACTAGCCCTATAGCCAAAAACATTCAGTACTTC. Its translation is CATRTSPIAKNIQYF.

This clonotype was counted at least ten times. Here the CDR3 DNA reads TGTGCCAGCAGGCGCGGAGGTAACTTGAACACTGAAGCTTTCTTT. The encoded protein is CASRRGGNLNTEAFF. The chain has TRBV27 and TRBJ1-1; D not certain. The CDR3 loop spans 15 amino acids. Germline-derived CDR1 and CDR2 are MNHEY and SMNVEV (reference sequence). The V and J ends lost 6 bases and 0 bases respectively, with 14 bases between them.

At least ten counts were recorded for this clonotype. This rearrangement joins TRBV5-1 to TRBJ2-7, with 7 bases fitting TRBD1. From germline, CDR1 is SGHRS and CDR2 YFSETQ. The J segment lost 1 base and the V segment lost 0 bases, leaving 4 bases of the junction unmatched. The CDR3 runs to 15 residues. As DNA, the CDR3 is TGCGCCAGCAGCTTGGCCGGGACAGCATCCTACGAGCAGTACTTC. Protein product: CASSLAGTASYEQYF.

CDR3 sequence (DNA): TGTGCCAGCAGTGAGCCGGGACACTATGGCTACACCTTC. Translation gives CASSEPGHYGYTF. The J gene is TRBJ1-2, the V gene TRBV6-1, with TRBD1 as a possible D gene (5 bases). The V end lost 3 bases, the J end lost 3 bases, and 8 bases lay between the germline ends. The CDR3 sequence is 13 residues long. The germline gives CDR1 MNHNS, CDR2 SASEGT.

The rearrangement uses TRBV3-1 and TRBJ2-2; 9 nucleotides align to TRBD2. With V trimmed by 3 bases and J by 2 bases, 4 bases remained unmatched. Germline loops: CDR1 LGHDT, CDR2 YNNKEL (reference sequence). CDR3 length: 16 residues. The chain's CDR3 is CASSHLAGKNTGELFF. The CDR3 DNA is TGTGCCAGCAGCCACCTAGCGGGGAAAAACACCGGGGAGCTGTTTTTT. Together with reference TRBV3-1 and TRBJ2-2, the CDR3 gives the full variable domain: DTAVSQTPKYLVTQMGNDKSIKCEQNLGHDTMYWYKQDSKKFLKIMFSYNNKELIINETVPNRFSPKSPDKAHLNLHINSLELGDSAVYFCASSHLAGKNTGELFFGEGSRLTVL.

The table lists this clonotype with many counts. The V gene is TRBV5-1, the J gene TRBJ2-7, with a possible D match to TRBD1 (5 bases). Per the germline V gene, CDR1 is SGHRS and CDR2 is YFSETQ. Trimming took 2 bases from V and 6 from J, leaving 18 bases between them. This CDR3 has 15 amino acids. The CDR3 sequence: CASSFQGSTAGEQYF. CDR3 DNA sequence: TGCGCCAGCAGCTTCCAGGGTTCGACAGCCGGCGAGCAGTACTTC.

The V and J genes are TRBV12-5 and TRBJ1-1; D ambiguous. The germline V gene has CDR1 LGHNT and CDR2 FRNRAP. V shed 6 bases and J shed 4 bases, with 12 bases lying between them. The CDR3 is 13 residues long. The CDR3 DNA follows: TGTGCTAGTGGGGCAGAAAGTGCCACTGAAGCTTTCTTT. It encodes CASGAESATEAFF.

V usage is TRBV6-2 or TRBV6-3 and J usage is TRBJ2-7; the D is unclear. The ends were cut back, 8 bases at V and 4 bases at J, with 6 bases in the middle. The CDR3 contains 10 residues. In germline, CDR1 is MNHEY, CDR2 SVGEGT. CDR3 DNA sequence: TGTGCCAGCGGTTGGTACGAGCAGTACTTC. Amino acid sequence: CASGWYEQYF.

In its sample, this clonotype was seen many times. The gene calls are TRBV4-3 and TRBJ2-5; 10 nucleotides agree with TRBD1. This CDR3 comprises 15 residues. Germline CDR1 is LGHNA and CDR2 is YSLEER. V was clipped by 1 base and J by 5 bases; unmatched bases: 4. CDR3 loop: CASSQGTGGSETQYF. The CDR3 region has the DNA TGCGCCAGCAGCCAAGGGACAGGGGGAAGTGAGACCCAGTACTTC.